Presented here are 2 T cell receptor beta chains from one specimen sequenced in a study of blood T cell repertoires in COVID-19. Repertoires were generated with immunoSEQ multiplex PCR, while TCRdb's copy carries only in-frame clones and drops some. The top ten hold 7% to 10% of the sample, which has 170,000 or so clones, 80% to 90% seen once. The sequencing sample was made of peripheral blood. The origin of the receptors is a man in his fifties or sixties with active or convalescent COVID-19.

This chain joins TRBV5-4 and TRBJ2-1, with TRBD2 matching 10 bases. Germline V lookup: CDR1 SGHNT, CDR2 YYREEE (reference sequence). V lost 4 bases to trimming and J lost 4 bases; unmatched junction nucleotides: 11. The CDR3 is made up of 17 amino acids. The CDR3 region is CASSPRTSGSKYNEQFF. Written as DNA, the CDR3 is TGTGCCAGCAGCCCCCGGACTAGCGGAAGTAAATACAATGAGCAGTTCTTC.

This clone was counted many times. The chain has TRBV14 and TRBJ2-1; D not resolved. V was trimmed by 3 bases and J by 6 bases, leaving 15 bases between them. Germline CDR1 is SGHDN and CDR2 is FVKESK. The CDR3 consists of 15 residues. CDR3: CASSQGDWNSNEQFF. The CDR3 DNA follows: TGTGCCAGCAGCCAGGGTGACTGGAACTCCAATGAGCAGTTCTTC.